One and the same sample provided the 14 T cell receptor beta chains below, sequenced in a study of blood T cells in healthy people across ages. Sample-barcoded 5' priming and a J-beta primer mix drove a second PCR of 7 to 11 cycles. One entry per CDR3 protein results from TCRdb running MiXCR on the 5' RACE reads. The table includes 650,000 to 700,000 distinct CDR3 sequences, approximately 52% detected once. The sequenced sample consisted of blood. The origin of the receptors is a woman of 80 years or more in good health.

This chain links TRBV29-1 with TRBJ2-1, with 10 bases matching TRBD1. The germline CDR1 and CDR2 sequences are SQVTM and ANQGSEA. J gave up 10 bases and V 1 base, and 13 bases lay outside the gene matches. The CDR3 extends over 16 amino acids. The CDR3 DNA reads TGCAGCGTTGAAGGGAACTCCGGGACAGGGGACTACGAGCAGTTCTTC. Protein: CSVEGNSGTGDYEQFF.

For this clonotype: This may come from a read error, since a much larger clone is one base off. The rearrangement uses TRBV9 and TRBJ2-1; 7 positions match TRBD2. The CDR3 runs 17 residues. Germline V CDR1 and CDR2: SGDLS, YYNGEE. With V trimmed by 3 bases and J by 7 bases, 16 bases remained unmatched. This CDR3 reads CASSASFPGGSRNEQFF. The CDR3 nucleotides read TGTGCCAGCAGCGCTTCGTTTCCCGGCGGGAGTAGGAATGAGCAGTTCTTC.

The chain uses TRBV25-1 and TRBJ2-3; D is ambiguous. This CDR3 spans 15 amino acids. Germline CDR1 is MGHDK and CDR2 is SYGVNS. V gave up 4 bases and J gave up 3 bases, with 14 bases separating them. The CDR3, as DNA: TGTGCCAGCAGTGGGGGTCGGGTTGGGACAGATACGCAGTATTTT. Its protein is CASSGGRVGTDTQYF.

The rearrangement joins TRBV29-1 to TRBJ2-1; D perhaps matches TRBD1 (6 bases). The CDR3 is 15 amino acids. Germline CDR1 SQVTM, CDR2 ANQGSEA. V lost 6 bases and J lost 8, with 23 bases in between. The chain's CDR3 is CSVEPGKGQIDEQFF. The CDR3 region has the DNA TGCAGCGTAGAACCTGGAAAAGGACAGATAGATGAGCAGTTCTTC.

The J gene is TRBJ1-3, the V gene TRBV12-3 or TRBV12-4; no clear D gene. V was trimmed by 10 bases and J by 4 bases, leaving 8 bases between them. This CDR3 comprises 11 residues. The CDR3 loop is CATRMGNTIYF. DNA for the CDR3: TGTGCCACCCGCATGGGAAACACCATATATTTT.

V and J are TRBV9 and TRBJ2-3; either TRBD1 or TRBD2 may fit D (5 bases each). Germline CDR1 reads SGDLS; CDR2 reads YYNGEE. Deletions cut 2 bases from V and 6 bases from J, with 19 bases between. This CDR3 contains 16 residues. CDR3 nucleotides: TGTGCCAGCAGCGTTTCTGCCGGGACCGGGGCGGATACGCAGTATTTT. Translation: CASSVSAGTGADTQYF.

V is TRBV13 and J is TRBJ2-3; D is perhaps TRBD1 (6 bases). The CDR3 loop spans 16 amino acids. Trimming cost V 4 bases and J 0 bases, with 14 bases left between them. The germline CDR1 and CDR2 sequences are PRHDT and FYEKMQ (reference sequence). The CDR3 region has the DNA TGTGCCAGCAGCTCGGTACAGGGTGCGAGCACAGATACGCAGTATTTT. Encoded protein: CASSSVQGASTDTQYF.

The chain links TRBV12-3 or TRBV12-4 to TRBJ1-5, with D possibly TRBD1 on 5 matching bases. Trimming pared 3 bases from V and 4 bases from J, leaving 13 bases between. The CDR3 loop spans 15 amino acids. This chain's CDR3 is CASSFMGGFNQPQHF. CDR3 in DNA: TGTGCCAGCAGTTTTATGGGGGGGTTTAATCAGCCCCAGCATTTT.

Concerning this clonotype: A much larger clone differs by one base, so this may be a read error. The J gene is TRBJ2-5, the V gene TRBV12-3 or TRBV12-4, with D hard to call. Trimming cost V 6 bases and J 5 bases, with 10 bases left between them. CDR3 size: 12 residues. The CDR3: CASSFGFETQYF. CDR3 nucleotide sequence: TGTGCCAGCAGCTTTGGGTTTGAGACCCAGTACTTC.

The gene calls are TRBV7-9 and TRBJ2-3; 15 positions match TRBD2. With 5 bases clipped from V and 2 bases from J, the junction kept 8 bases outside the gene matches. The germline gives CDR1 SEHNR, CDR2 FQNEAQ (reference sequence). CDR3 length: 18 amino acids. CDR3 region: CASSEPGLAGGSTDTQYF. The CDR3 DNA is TGTGCCAGCAGCGAACCGGGACTAGCGGGGGGCTCCACAGATACGCAGTATTTT.

In the case of this clonotype: At one end, the junction sequence differs from germline, possibly due to a read error. This chain uses TRBV7-8 with TRBJ2-5; D gene unclear. CDR1 SGHVS and CDR2 FQNEAQ come from the germline V gene. The CDR3 has 15 amino acids. The CDR3 here is CASSLGLEDHETQYF. CDR3 coding DNA: TGTGCCAGCAGCTTAGGACTGGAAGACCATGAGACCCAGTACTTC.

The table lists this clonotype with a few counts. The J gene is TRBJ2-1, the V gene TRBV18; TRBD2 matches at 8 bases. Germline loops: CDR1 KGHSH, CDR2 LQKENI. V lost 5 bases and J lost 5; bases outside the gene matches: 11. The CDR3 runs 16 residues. CDR3 residues: CASSSQRGLAHNEQFF. The CDR3 coding sequence is TGTGCCAGCTCATCCCAGCGGGGGCTCGCACACAATGAGCAGTTCTTC.

This clonotype was seen at least ten times. The rearrangement links TRBV2 to TRBJ1-2, with D perhaps matching TRBD1 (6 bases). Trimming removed 7 bases from V and 5 bases from J, with 14 bases in between. The germline V gene has CDR1 SNHLY and CDR2 FYNNEI. The CDR3 contains 13 residues. The CDR3 coding sequence is TGTGCCAGCATCGGGGGCTCGGCTTATGGCTACACCTTC. The encoded protein is CASIGGSAYGYTF. The full variable domain, in which reference TRBV2 and TRBJ1-2 provide the parts outside the CDR3, is EPEVTQTPSHQVTQMGQEVILRCVPISNHLYFYWYRQILGQKVEFLVSFYNNEISEKSEIFDDQFSVERPDGSNFTLKIRSTKLEDSAMYFCASIGGSAYGYTFGSGTRLTVV.

With respect to this clonotype: A single base separates this from a much larger clone, so it may be a read error. The chain is built from TRBV10-3 and TRBJ2-7, with 7 bases identical to TRBD1. V dropped 10 bases and J dropped 1; count of bases not matched to a gene: 4. This CDR3 spans 12 amino acids. In germline, CDR1 is ENHRY, CDR2 SYGVKD. In DNA, the CDR3 is TGTGCCAACAGGGGAAAGTCCTACGAGCAGTACTTC. It codes for CANRGKSYEQYF.